This T cell receptor (beta chain) came from a study of cytomegalovirus exposure and HLA in healthy donors. With 60 Vbeta and 13 Jbeta primers, the PCR was carried out. Clones were sequenced by immunoSEQ multiplex PCR, and TCRdb holds only the in-frame ones, with some missing. The sample shows tens of thousands of clones, roughly 82% of them seen only once. The CDR3 sequence is 12 residues long. Germline V gives CDR1 MDHEN, CDR2 SYDVKM. Losses at the gene ends were 4 bases for V and 5 bases for J; bases not matched to a gene: 1. The TCR comes from a man between 65 and 85 years old in good health and CMV-seropositive. This chain connects TRBV28 to TRBJ1-2; TRBD1 matches 7 bases. Material: PBMCs. In DNA, the CDR3 is TGTGCCAGCAGTTGGGACAGTTATGGCTACACCTTC. Protein: CASSWDSYGYTF.